Following are 18 T cell receptor beta chains from one sample sequenced in a study of blood T cell repertoires in COVID-19. Sequencing used immunoSEQ multiplex PCR; TCRdb keeps in-frame clones, though not all of them. Of 45,000 to 70,000 clones listed, about 90% are singletons. Material for sequencing was peripheral blood. The receptors stem from a woman aged 60-70 years with active or convalescent COVID-19.

The J gene is TRBJ2-7, the V gene TRBV15; 10 bases align to TRBD2. J lost 4 bases, V lost 8 bases, and 8 bases had no gene match. The germline CDR1 and CDR2 sequences are LNHNV and YYDKDF (reference sequence). This CDR3 comprises 14 residues. The CDR3: CATGSGRALYEQYF. The DNA of the CDR3 is TGTGCCACCGGGAGCGGGAGGGCCTTGTACGAGCAGTACTTC. Full variable domain (missing parts from reference TRBV15 and TRBJ2-7): DAMVIQNPRYQVTQFGKPVTLSCSQTLNHNVMYWYQQKSSQAPKLLFHYYDKDFNNEADTPDNFQSRRPNTSFCFLDIRSPGLGDTAMYLCATGSGRALYEQYFGPGTRLTVT.

The V and J genes are TRBV4-2 and TRBJ1-5, with 9 bases matching TRBD1. Germline V gene lookup returns CDR1 LGHNA and CDR2 YNFKEQ. V dropped 0 bases and J dropped 9; count of bases not matched to a gene: 9. The CDR3 loop spans 16 amino acids. For the CDR3, the DNA is TGTGCCAGCAGCCAAGATGGGACAGGGCGAGGTGGGCCCCAGCATTTT. It is translated as CASSQDGTGRGGPQHF.

The count of this clone is one. The chain joins TRBV7-3 to TRBJ2-7; 11 nucleotides agree with TRBD2. This CDR3 contains 15 residues. From germline, CDR1 is SGHTA and CDR2 FQGTGA. Losses at the gene ends were 1 base for V and 4 bases for J; bases not matched to a gene: 3. The DNA of the CDR3 is TGTGCCAGCAGCTTAAGACTAGCGGGGACTTACGAGCAGTACTTC. Residues: CASSLRLAGTYEQYF.

This sequence joins TRBV24-1 and TRBJ2-3; tentatively, D is TRBD1 (5 bases). V was cut by 4 bases and J by 3 bases, with 19 bases left in between. The CDR3 length is 17 residues. Germline V CDR1 and CDR2: KGHDR, SFDVKD. DNA of the CDR3: TGTGCCACCAGTGACCCTTGGAGCAGGGCCGGGACAGATACGCAGTATTTT. Translating it yields CATSDPWSRAGTDTQYF.

This rearrangement joins TRBV11-1 to TRBJ1-1, with TRBD1 identical over 7 bases. CDR3 length: 14 residues. Germline CDR1 and CDR2: SGHAT and FQDESV (reference sequence). The ends lost 6 bases at V and 8 bases at J; junction bases unmatched: 12. The CDR3 is CASSSRTGAAEAFF. The CDR3 region has the DNA TGTGCCAGCAGTTCGAGGACAGGAGCGGCAGAAGCTTTCTTT.

The V gene is TRBV10-1, the J gene TRBJ2-5, with 9 bases fitting TRBD1. The CDR3 is 16 residues long. Germline CDR1 and CDR2: WNHNN and SYGVQD (reference sequence). The V segment lost 3 bases and the J segment 1 base; nucleotides outside the gene matches: 6. Here the CDR3 DNA reads TGCGCCAGCAGTGAAGGGCCGGGACAGGGCCAAGAGACCCAGTACTTC. Residues: CASSEGPGQGQETQYF.

CDR3 sequence: CASSYRQENEQYF. The CDR3 region has the DNA TGCGCCAGCAGCTACCGACAGGAGAACGAGCAGTACTTC. The chain is built from TRBV5-1 and TRBJ2-7, with D maybe TRBD1 (6 bases). The CDR3 spans 13 residues. Trimming took off 3 bases at V and 5 bases at J, with 12 bases between the two ends. Germline lookup yields CDR1 SGHRS and CDR2 YFSETQ. The variable domain in full, completed from reference TRBV5-1 and TRBJ2-7, reads KAGVTQTPRYLIKTRGQQVTLSCSPISGHRSVSWYQQTPGQGLQFLFEYFSETQRNKGNFPGRFSGRQFSNSRSEMNVSTLELGDSALYLCASSYRQENEQYFGPGTRLTVT.

In regard to this clone: An end of the junction differs from the germline gene, which may be a read error. The CDR3 DNA is TGTGCCAGCAGCTTAGGCGGGTCCTTCGAGCAGTACTTC. Protein sequence: CASSLGGSFEQYF. V usage is TRBV7-9 and J usage is TRBJ2-7; tentative D call: TRBD2 (5 bases). CDR3 length: 13 amino acids. Germline V gene data show CDR1 as SEHNR and CDR2 as FQNEAQ (reference sequence).

The gene calls are TRBV7-2 and TRBJ1-4; possibly TRBD1 for D (5 bases). The CDR3 covers 15 residues. The V and J ends lost 1 base and 8 bases respectively, with 14 bases between them. Germline V gene data show CDR1 as SGHTA and CDR2 as FQGNSA. The CDR3: CASSLGSVTGEKLFF. CDR3 bases: TGTGCCAGCAGCTTAGGGTCCGTAACAGGAGAAAAACTGTTTTTT.

The V call is TRBV29-1, the J call TRBJ2-1; tentative D call: TRBD1 (5 bases). This CDR3 comprises 13 residues. The V end was cut by 8 bases, the J end by 0 bases, with 11 bases between. Germline assignment: CDR1 SQVTM and CDR2 ANQGSEA. The DNA for the CDR3 is TGCAGCCTGGATAGGGGCTCCTACAATGAGCAGTTCTTC. Protein product: CSLDRGSYNEQFF.

The V call is TRBV12-5, the J call TRBJ1-2, with D tentatively TRBD1 (5 bases). The CDR3 runs to 19 residues. V lost 0 bases and J 6 bases, leaving 26 bases between the germline ends. Per the germline V gene, CDR1 is LGHNT and CDR2 is FRNRAP. The CDR3 DNA sequence: TGTGCTAGTGGTTTGGTACTCGGACCCGGGAGGGGCGCAGGTAATGGCTACACCTTC. This translates into CASGLVLGPGRGAGNGYTF.

The rearrangement links TRBV11-2 to TRBJ1-3; possible D gene TRBD1, 6 bases. Trimming stripped 3 bases from V and 4 bases from J, with 10 bases between. Germline V CDR1 and CDR2: SGHAT, FQNNGV. The CDR3 contains 14 residues. CDR3 loop: CASSFGQPGNTIYF. The CDR3 nucleotides are TGTGCCAGCAGCTTCGGACAGCCCGGAAACACCATATATTTT.

The J gene is TRBJ2-2, the V gene TRBV28; tentative D call: TRBD1 (6 bases). This CDR3 is built from 14 residues. Trimming took 2 bases from V and 7 from J, leaving 11 bases between them. Germline-derived CDR1 and CDR2 are MDHEN and SYDVKM. CDR3 in amino acids: CASSLIGGGGELFF. CDR3 coding DNA: TGTGCCAGCAGTTTAATTGGGGGCGGCGGGGAGCTGTTTTTT.

The chain employs TRBV7-3 and TRBJ2-3, with 9 bases matching TRBD2. The CDR3 runs 17 residues. CDR1 is SGHTA, CDR2 FQGTGA, per germline. Trimming removed 5 bases from V and 2 bases from J; junction bases left unmatched: 11. The CDR3 region is CASSLMTSGRYTDTQYF. For the CDR3, the DNA is TGTGCCAGCAGCCTGATGACTAGCGGACGCTACACAGATACGCAGTATTTT.

The chain couples TRBV6-1 to TRBJ2-1, with 14 bases identical to TRBD2. The germline V gene has CDR1 MNHNS and CDR2 SASEGT. The CDR3 spans 18 residues. J gave up 7 bases and V 4 bases, and 12 bases lay outside the gene matches. The CDR3 DNA reads as TGTGCCAGCAGTGCTTTCGGGACTAGCGGGGGCTCGTGGAATGAGCAGTTCTTC. Its protein product is CASSAFGTSGGSWNEQFF.

V usage is TRBV28 and J usage is TRBJ2-7; tentatively, D is TRBD1 (6 bases). The CDR3 has 14 residues. CDR1 MDHEN and CDR2 SYDVKM come from the germline V gene. V lost 6 bases to trimming and J lost 0 bases, with 12 bases between them. CDR3 amino acids: CASRAQGFSYEQYF. The CDR3 bases are TGTGCCAGCAGGGCACAGGGTTTCTCCTACGAGCAGTACTTC.

The chain employs TRBV7-9 and TRBJ1-1; D is possibly TRBD1 (6 bases). Germline CDR1 and CDR2: SEHNR and FQNEAQ (reference sequence). The V end was cut by 6 bases, the J end by 11 bases, with 13 bases between. This CDR3 comprises 11 residues. DNA of the CDR3: TGTGCCAGCAGACGGACAGTAGCGGCTTTCTTT. It is translated as CASRRTVAAFF.

The table lists this clone with a count of one. The chain links TRBV6-5 to TRBJ2-7, with a tentative D call TRBD1 (6 bases). V lost 2 bases to trimming and J lost 0 bases, with 11 bases between them. The CDR3 extends over 15 amino acids. The germline V gene encodes CDR1 MNHEY and CDR2 SVGAGI. The CDR3 nucleotides read TGTGCCAGCAGTTACAGGACAGCCTCCTCCTACGAGCAGTACTTC. Residues: CASSYRTASSYEQYF.